Below, one TCR beta chain is given with its context. Some clones are missing from TCRdb's copy, which holds only in-frame ones; the method was immunoSEQ multiplex PCR. The repertoire holds approximately 200,000 clones, with roughly 80% as singletons. CDR1 is SGHVS, CDR2 FNYEAQ, per germline. This CDR3 spans 16 amino acids. Unmatched junction bases numbered 7, after V lost 0 bases and J lost 4 bases. The data belong to a study of blood T cell repertoires in COVID-19. The overall study: Researchers got acute and convalescent COVID-19 samples from the United States, Italy and Spain. The analysed material was cDNA or gDNA that came from T cells, B-cell-depleted T cells, or PBMCs.

Sequenced sample: peripheral blood. This clonotype was sampled from a woman in her fifties or sixties with acute or convalescent COVID-19. The chain has TRBV7-6 and TRBJ1-1; the match to TRBD1 covers 8 bases. CDR3 in DNA: TGTGCCAGCAGCTTAGCGGCAGGGGGCAGGGGCACTGAAGCTTTCTTT. Translation gives CASSLAAGGRGTEAFF.